The sequence of this TCR beta chain was determined in a study of T cells in Graves' hyperthyroidism and ophthalmopathy. Study-wide findings and caveats: Blood shared most expanded thyroid clonotypes above 0.001.

Ten or more counts support this clonotype. Its specificity is unknown. Per the germline V gene, CDR1 is SNHLY and CDR2 is FYNNEI. With 4 bases clipped from V and 3 bases from J, the junction kept 3 bases outside the gene matches. CDR3 length equals 15 residues. Amplification yielded TCR beta CDR3 regions, with RNA transcripts as the source. During a first-round RT-PCR of the TCR CDR3, the HTBI primer set was used. Using its own MiXCR run on the multiplex PCR reads, TCRdb lists one record per CDR3 protein. Of around 400,000 distinct CDR3 sequences listed, about 15% are singletons. The sample taken for sequencing was blood. This receptor was identified in a woman aged 55-70 years with Graves' ophthalmopathy. The gene calls are TRBV2 and TRBJ2-1; 10 nucleotides align to TRBD2. The CDR3 DNA reads TGTGCCAGCAGTGTAGTAGCGGGAGGCTACAATGAGCAGTTCTTC. Translated: CASSVVAGGYNEQFF.